Reported below is one T cell receptor beta chain. The CDR3 is made up of 12 amino acids. With 3 bases removed from V and 4 bases from J, the gap between germline ends came to 7 bases. Assay used: immunoSEQ multiplex PCR; TCRdb lists only in-frame clones, some missing. The table lists about 180,000 clones, around 90% of them singletons. These data come from a study of control samples from healthy donors and cancer patients. The source material was blood. This receptor was obtained from a young man in good health. The chain has TRBV12-3 or TRBV12-4 and TRBJ2-7; D is ambiguous. The CDR3, as DNA: TGTGCCAGCAGTTTTGCCATGTACGAGCAGTACTTC. It codes for CASSFAMYEQYF.